This TCR beta chain is from a study of radiation and T cells in renal cell carcinoma. This CDR3 comprises 12 residues. Germline V gene lookup returns CDR1 LNHDA and CDR2 SQIVND (reference sequence). Trimming cost V 8 bases and J 4 bases, with 8 bases left between them. Time point given: blood 4 weeks post-SBRT, at nephrectomy. The treatment is: 15 Gy SBRT to primary tumor, nephrectomy 4 weeks later. Radiation-treated patients gave blood at baseline, week 2 and week 4. Generated by immunoSEQ multiplex PCR, the TCRdb table keeps only in-frame clones and is missing some. Here the sample spans roughly 86,000 clones, approximately 80% being singletons.

Specimen: blood, collected from a patient whose treatment included radiotherapy and nephrectomy. The receptor was derived from a man in his fifties with renal cell carcinoma. The chain has TRBV19 and TRBJ1-4; D not resolved. Written as DNA, the CDR3 is TGTGCCAGTGCTGGGCTTAATGAAAAACTGTTTTTT. Its translation: CASAGLNEKLFF.